The clone carrying this T cell receptor (beta chain) was seen more than once but under ten times. The antigen remains undetermined. The sample comes from a study of CD8+ T cells in alopecia areata. Study information: Oral tofacitinib (5 to 10 mg twice daily) was administered to treated patients. Patients in the study were on tofacitinib for 6 to 18 months, then off it for 6 months.

General study results and limits: Lesional scalp, notably in alopecia totalis/universalis, had clonality above that of normal scalp. Between patients, shared TCR sequences were less clear than in mice. This was possibly due in part to HLA diversity in the patient population.

Peripheral blood and lesional scalp punch biopsies came from alopecia areata patients. cDNA serving as the sequencing template came from extracted, reverse transcribed RNA. The table came from immunoSEQ multiplex PCR; TCRdb's copy has only in-frame clones and leaves some out. The sample carries around 14,000 clones, about 60% recorded once. This clonotype was sampled from a human donor with alopecia areata. The sample consisted of skin, taken at week 0.

CDR3 in amino acids: CASSESGSNQPQHF. Written as DNA, the CDR3 is TGCGCCAGCAGTGAGTCGGGGAGCAATCAGCCCCAGCATTTT. The rearrangement links TRBV10-2 to TRBJ1-5; D unresolved. Trimming removed 0 bases at V and 1 base at J, with 4 bases between. CDR3 size: 14 residues. Germline CDR1 reads WSHSY; CDR2 reads SAAADI.